This is a list of T cell receptor beta chains from one sample in a study of T cells in Graves' hyperthyroidism and ophthalmopathy. A single record per CDR3 protein comes from TCRdb applying MiXCR to the multiplex PCR reads. The table shows roughly 720,000 distinct CDR3 sequences, with 15% to 20% occurring only once. Sequencing was carried out using blood. Source of these receptors: a man aged 50 to 59 with Graves' hyperthyroidism. CDR3s include the opening cysteine and the closing phenylalanine or tryptophan. Each record gives: V gene, D gene, J gene, clone size, CDR3 DNA, CDR3 protein. D genes are given only for firm matches. Some rows have no size entry. The others give once, few or many, or a class for an expanded clone.

TRBV11-2	NA	TRBJ2-7	many	TGTGCCAGCAGGTTTAGCGAATCCTACGAGCAGTACTTC	CASRFSESYEQYF
TRBV3-1	NA	TRBJ1-5	NA	TGTGCCAGCAGCCAAGCTGGGGGGGTTGATCAGCCCCAGCATTTT	CASSQAGGVDQPQHF
TRBV6-2/TRBV6-3	NA	TRBJ2-1	NA	TGTGCCAGCAGTTACTCCGGCGAGACGATACGATACAATGAGCAGTTCTTC	CASSYSGETIRYNEQFF
TRBV19	NA	TRBJ2-1	NA	TGTGCCAGTAGCCCATCGCCAATTTACAATGAGCAGTTCTTC	CASSPSPIYNEQFF
TRBV19	NA	TRBJ1-1	few	TGTGCCAGTAGCGAATGGGGACTGGGCACTGAAGCTTTCTTT	CASSEWGLGTEAFF
TRBV6-1	NA	TRBJ1-4	many	TGTGCCAGCAGTTACCCTCCGGAAGCTGAAAAACTGTTTTTT	CASSYPPEAEKLFF
TRBV11-2	TRBD2	TRBJ2-1	many	TGTGCCAGCAGCTTAACCCCCTTGGGGGGGGAGTTACCCTACAATGAGCAGTTCTTC	CASSLTPLGGELPYNEQFF
TRBV16	TRBD1	TRBJ2-3	NA	TGTGCCAGCAGCCAAGGGACAGGGGGACCGGATACGCAGTATTTT	CASSQGTGGPDTQYF
TRBV24-1	NA	TRBJ2-5	many	TGTGCCACCAGTGTAGGGACGGCCGGCTTGGCCCAGTACTTC	CATSVGTAGLAQYF
TRBV6-2/TRBV6-3	NA	TRBJ2-1	many	TGTGCCAGCAGTTTGAGGGAGGACAATGAGCAGTTCTTC	CASSLREDNEQFF
TRBV28	NA	TRBJ2-2	many	TGTGCCAGCAGTCCTCGCCCCGAGGGCGCCCTGAACACCGGGGAGCTGTTTTTT	CASSPRPEGALNTGELFF
TRBV7-9	TRBD1	TRBJ1-4	few	TGTGCCAGCAGCTTAGGAAGGACAGGGGGCCATGAAAAACTGTTTTTT	CASSLGRTGGHEKLFF
TRBV29-1	TRBD1	TRBJ2-3	NA	TGCAGCGTTGAAGACCCAGAGGGACAGGAGAGCACAGATACGCAGTATTTT	CSVEDPEGQESTDTQYF
TRBV24-1	NA	TRBJ2-2	many	TGTGCCACCGGATCGGGCCTTGCGACGGGGAGCACCGGGGAGCTGTTTTTT	CATGSGLATGSTGELFF
TRBV7-9	NA	TRBJ2-1	many	TGTGCCAGCAGCCCTTACCGCCTCGCCTACAATGAGCAGTTCTTC	CASSPYRLAYNEQFF
TRBV12-3/TRBV12-4	TRBD1	TRBJ1-6	many	TGTGCCAGCAGTACCCAGGGGGCCAATTCACCCCTCCACTTT	CASSTQGANSPLHF
TRBV19	NA	TRBJ2-7	few	TGTGCCAGTAGTACCAACCCAATGGAGAGTTCCTACGAGCAGTACTTC	CASSTNPMESSYEQYF
TRBV10-1	NA	TRBJ2-5	NA	TGCGCCAGCAGTGAGTCGGCCACAGGGGAGACCCAGTACTTC	CASSESATGETQYF
TRBV10-1	NA	TRBJ1-2	NA	TGCGCCAGCAGTGGTCCAGATACGGCAGACGGCTACACCTTC	CASSGPDTADGYTF
TRBV28	NA	TRBJ1-6	NA	TGTGCCAGCAGAAGGGCCCTGGGGGGATCACCCCTCCACTTT	CASRRALGGSPLHF
TRBV29-1	NA	TRBJ1-1	NA	TGCAGCGTTCCTATGGACAGTGGAATGAACACTGAAGCTTTCTTT	CSVPMDSGMNTEAFF
TRBV19	TRBD1	TRBJ2-1	NA	TGTGCCAGTAGCCCGGGACAGGCGAGAAATGAGCAGTTCTTC	CASSPGQARNEQFF
TRBV2	NA	TRBJ1-2	many	TGTGCCAGCAGTGAATACTTGGGCTATGGCTACACCTTC	CASSEYLGYGYTF
TRBV24-1	NA	TRBJ1-2	many	TGTGCCACCAGTGATTCGTTTCGGAACTATGGCTACACCTTC	CATSDSFRNYGYTF
TRBV28	NA	TRBJ1-2	many	TGTGCCAGCGCGGGGGGGGGCTATGGCTACACCTTC	CASAGGGYGYTF
TRBV25-1	TRBD2	TRBJ2-7	many	TGTGCCAGCAGTTCCCTAGCGGGAGATACCTACGAGCAGTACTTC	CASSSLAGDTYEQYF
TRBV24-1	TRBD2	TRBJ2-3	few	TGTGCCACCAGTGCCGGGAGGGTAAGCACAGATACGCAGTATTTT	CATSAGRVSTDTQYF
TRBV3-1	TRBD1	TRBJ1-2	many	TGTGCCAGCAGCTTAGCAAGGGACAGGCAAGTCTACACCTTC	CASSLARDRQVYTF
TRBV11-2	TRBD2	TRBJ2-7	many	TGTGCCAGCAGCTTAGCACTAGCGGGAAGTGGTGAGCAGTACTTC	CASSLALAGSGEQYF
TRBV3-1	NA	TRBJ1-4	many	TGTGCCAGCAGCCAACGTTTTGAGGAAAAACTGTTTTTT	CASSQRFEEKLFF
TRBV14	NA	TRBJ1-2	many	TGTGCCAGCAGCTTTCGCGCCGGCTATGGCTACACCTTC	CASSFRAGYGYTF
TRBV6-9	NA	TRBJ2-5	few	TGTGCCAGCAGTTACTTGTACAGGGAGACCCAGTACTTC	CASSYLYRETQYF
TRBV28	NA	TRBJ2-7	few	TGTGCCAGCAGTACTAGTGTGTTGAACGAGCAGTACTTC	CASSTSVLNEQYF
TRBV7-9	NA	TRBJ2-7	NA	TGTGCCAGCAGCTTATCCGGCGCGGAAGGCCGGGAGCAGTACTTC	CASSLSGAEGREQYF
TRBV29-1	TRBD1	TRBJ1-2	NA	TGCAGCGTTCTTGGACAGGCGGGTGGCTACACCTTC	CSVLGQAGGYTF
TRBV7-2	TRBD2	TRBJ2-5	many	TGTGCCAGCAGCTTGGATGGAAGCGGGAGCGTAACAGAGACCCAGTACTTC	CASSLDGSGSVTETQYF
TRBV6-1	NA	TRBJ2-2	many	TGTGCCAGCAGTTACTTTAACACCGGGGAGCTGTTTTTT	CASSYFNTGELFF
TRBV5-6	NA	TRBJ2-3	NA	TGTGCCAGCAGCCCTAGCTATCAGGTCGCTAGCGAATTCACAGATACGCAGTATTTT	CASSPSYQVASEFTDTQYF
TRBV4-3	NA	TRBJ1-5	NA	TGCGCCAGCAGCCCCCGACAGGTCGATCAGCCCCAGCATTTT	CASSPRQVDQPQHF
TRBV2	NA	TRBJ2-1	NA	TGCGCCAGCGGAGTCAGTCATGAGCGGTTCTTC	CASGVSHERFF
TRBV6-2/TRBV6-3	NA	TRBJ2-5	many	NA	CASSSSPETQYF
TRBV9	TRBD2	TRBJ2-1	few	TGTGCCAGCAGCGTAGGTGGGGGGGTGGCCTACAATGAGCAGTTCTTC	CASSVGGGVAYNEQFF